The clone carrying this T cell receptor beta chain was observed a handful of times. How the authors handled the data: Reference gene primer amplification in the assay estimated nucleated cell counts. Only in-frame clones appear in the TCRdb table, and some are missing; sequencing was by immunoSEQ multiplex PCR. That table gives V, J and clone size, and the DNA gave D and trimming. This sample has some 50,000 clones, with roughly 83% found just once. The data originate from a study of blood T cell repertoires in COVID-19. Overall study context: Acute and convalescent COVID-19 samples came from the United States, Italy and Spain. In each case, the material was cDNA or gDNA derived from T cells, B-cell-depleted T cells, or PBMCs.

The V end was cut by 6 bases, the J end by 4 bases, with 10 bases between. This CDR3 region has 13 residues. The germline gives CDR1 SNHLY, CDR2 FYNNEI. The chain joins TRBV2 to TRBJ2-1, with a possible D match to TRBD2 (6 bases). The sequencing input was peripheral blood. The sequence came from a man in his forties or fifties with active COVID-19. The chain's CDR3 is CASRRDQYNEQFF. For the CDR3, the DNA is TGTGCCAGCAGGCGGGACCAATACAATGAGCAGTTCTTC.